This T cell receptor beta chain comes out of a study of brain T cells in children with intractable seizures. Per the germline V gene, CDR1 is LNHDA and CDR2 is SQIVND (reference sequence). V lost 3 bases to trimming and J lost 3 bases, with 5 bases between them. This CDR3 contains 12 residues. The sequenced cases were selected for having the highest brain T cell transcript signatures. Clones were read by immunoSEQ multiplex PCR, and TCRdb kept only the in-frame ones, dropping some. The table has roughly 110,000 clones, 85% to 95% seen once. The clonotype comes from a boy less than two years old with hemimegalencephaly and intractable seizures. The J gene is TRBJ1-1, the V gene TRBV19, with D perhaps TRBD1 (5 bases). This specimen consisted of peripheral blood, obtained at surgery. CDR3 DNA: TGTGCCAGTAGTATGGGGGACACTGAAGCTTTCTTT. This codes for CASSMGDTEAFF.